Listed below are T cell receptor beta chains from one sample, sequenced in a study of T cell responses to AZD1222 COVID-19 vaccine. The data were produced by immunoSEQ multiplex PCR, yet TCRdb's version contains in-frame clones alone and is incomplete. The sample consists of about 84,000 clones, roughly 85% of them appearing once. Sequencing used peripheral blood, obtained on day 0 of AZD1222 vaccination. The receptor set was obtained from an adult in good health. Each CDR3 is given with its conserved first and last residue. Each record gives: V gene, J gene, D gene, CDR3 length, clone size, CDR3 DNA, CDR3 protein. The D gene is left open where the match is weak. Part of the rows lack a size; the others show once, few, many or a class for expanded clones.

v_call: TRBV6-6; j_call: TRBJ2-5; d_call: .; cdr3_length: 14; clone_size: .; cdr3_nt: TGTGCCAGCAGCCCCTATGGACAGCCTTGGACCCAGTACTTC; cdr3_aa: CASSPYGQPWTQYF
v_call: TRBV7-3; j_call: TRBJ2-1; d_call: .; cdr3_length: 15; clone_size: .; cdr3_nt: TGTGCCAGCAGCTTAATGCATTCTAGCGAGGGTGAGCAGTTCTTC; cdr3_aa: CASSLMHSSEGEQFF
v_call: TRBV25-1; j_call: TRBJ1-1; d_call: TRBD1; cdr3_length: 12; clone_size: .; cdr3_nt: TGTGCCAGCAGTGGGGACAGTCAGAAAGCTTTCTTT; cdr3_aa: CASSGDSQKAFF
v_call: TRBV7-8; j_call: TRBJ1-5; d_call: .; cdr3_length: 14; clone_size: .; cdr3_nt: TGTGCCAGCAGCTTAGGGCAGGGCTTTCAGCCCCAGCATTTT; cdr3_aa: CASSLGQGFQPQHF
v_call: TRBV30; j_call: TRBJ1-6; d_call: TRBD1; cdr3_length: 13; clone_size: .; cdr3_nt: TGTGCCTGGAGGGGACAGGGAGATTCACCCCTCCACTTT; cdr3_aa: CAWRGQGDSPLHF
v_call: TRBV7-9; j_call: TRBJ1-2; d_call: .; cdr3_length: 13; clone_size: .; cdr3_nt: TGTGCCAGCAGCCCAATCGGCGGTTTCGGCTACACCTTC; cdr3_aa: CASSPIGGFGYTF
v_call: TRBV24-1; j_call: TRBJ2-2; d_call: .; cdr3_length: 12; clone_size: .; cdr3_nt: TGTGCCACCAGTTCCAGACACGGGGAGCTGTTTTTT; cdr3_aa: CATSSRHGELFF
v_call: TRBV5-4; j_call: TRBJ1-2; d_call: .; cdr3_length: 14; clone_size: .; cdr3_nt: TGTGCCAGCAGCTTGGGACAGGCGAACTATGGCTACACCTTC; cdr3_aa: CASSLGQANYGYTF
v_call: TRBV6-5; j_call: TRBJ2-7; d_call: .; cdr3_length: 13; clone_size: .; cdr3_nt: TGTGCCAGCAGTTATGGGGATTCCTACGAGCAGTACTTC; cdr3_aa: CASSYGDSYEQYF
v_call: TRBV3-1/TRBV3-2; j_call: TRBJ1-1; d_call: .; cdr3_length: 12; clone_size: .; cdr3_nt: TGTGCCAGCAGCCATAGGGGAACTGAAGCTTTCTTT; cdr3_aa: CASSHRGTEAFF
v_call: TRBV12-3/TRBV12-4; j_call: TRBJ1-1; d_call: .; cdr3_length: 13; clone_size: .; cdr3_nt: TGTGCCAGCAGTTTAAGGGGTAATACTGAAGCTTTCTTT; cdr3_aa: CASSLRGNTEAFF
v_call: TRBV7-9; j_call: TRBJ2-2; d_call: TRBD2; cdr3_length: 16; clone_size: .; cdr3_nt: TGTGCCAGCAGCCCTAACCTAGCGGGAGCAGTCGGGGAGCTGTTTTTT; cdr3_aa: CASSPNLAGAVGELFF
v_call: TRBV10-3; j_call: TRBJ2-1; d_call: TRBD2; cdr3_length: 14; clone_size: .; cdr3_nt: TGTGCCACCTTAGCGGGAGGGCCAAAAAATGAGCAGTTCTTC; cdr3_aa: CATLAGGPKNEQFF
v_call: TRBV6-5; j_call: TRBJ1-2; d_call: .; cdr3_length: 13; clone_size: .; cdr3_nt: TGTGCCAGCAGGACTCCGGGACCCTATGGCTACACCTTC; cdr3_aa: CASRTPGPYGYTF
v_call: TRBV15; j_call: TRBJ2-7; d_call: .; cdr3_length: 15; clone_size: .; cdr3_nt: TGTGCCACCAGCAGAGCTACCTCCGCTAGTTACGAGCAGTACTTC; cdr3_aa: CATSRATSASYEQYF
v_call: TRBV19; j_call: TRBJ1-1; d_call: .; cdr3_length: 13; clone_size: .; cdr3_nt: TGTGCCAGTAAGGGCAACAGCTGGACTGAAGCTTTCTTT; cdr3_aa: CASKGNSWTEAFF
v_call: TRBV6-2/TRBV6-3; j_call: TRBJ1-5; d_call: .; cdr3_length: 12; clone_size: once; cdr3_nt: TGTGCCAGCAGCACCGCGGATCAGCCCCAGCATTTT; cdr3_aa: CASSTADQPQHF
v_call: TRBV18; j_call: TRBJ1-2; d_call: TRBD1; cdr3_length: 19; clone_size: .; cdr3_nt: TGTGCCAGCTCACCACAAACTCGTCCATACGGGACAGGGTGGAATGGCTACACCTTC; cdr3_aa: CASSPQTRPYGTGWNGYTF
v_call: TRBV9; j_call: TRBJ1-3; d_call: .; cdr3_length: 16; clone_size: .; cdr3_nt: TGTGCCAGCCGCGGGCGTCGGGGGTCCATTGGAAACACCATATATTTT; cdr3_aa: CASRGRRGSIGNTIYF
v_call: TRBV19; j_call: TRBJ2-7; d_call: TRBD2; cdr3_length: 17; clone_size: .; cdr3_nt: TGTGCCAGTAGTAGCCAGGCAGCGGGAGGGCCGCGGAACGAGCAGTACTTC; cdr3_aa: CASSSQAAGGPRNEQYF
v_call: TRBV9; j_call: TRBJ2-7; d_call: .; cdr3_length: 14; clone_size: .; cdr3_nt: TGTGCCAGCAGCGCGACCGGGTCCTCCTACGAGCAGTACTTC; cdr3_aa: CASSATGSSYEQYF
v_call: TRBV5-1; j_call: TRBJ1-3; d_call: .; cdr3_length: 15; clone_size: .; cdr3_nt: TGCGCCAGCAGCGCACAACAGGGACCTGGAAACACCATATATTTT; cdr3_aa: CASSAQQGPGNTIYF
v_call: TRBV12-3/TRBV12-4; j_call: TRBJ1-1; d_call: TRBD1; cdr3_length: 11; clone_size: .; cdr3_nt: TGTGCCAGCAGTGGGACAGTGAAAGCTTTCTTT; cdr3_aa: CASSGTVKAFF
v_call: TRBV18; j_call: TRBJ2-7; d_call: TRBD1; cdr3_length: 14; clone_size: .; cdr3_nt: TGTGCCAGCTCGCCGGGACAGACTACCTACGAGCAGTACTTC; cdr3_aa: CASSPGQTTYEQYF
v_call: TRBV27; j_call: TRBJ1-4; d_call: .; cdr3_length: 14; clone_size: .; cdr3_nt: TGTGCCAGCAGACCCCGTACAACTAATGAAAAACTGTTTTTT; cdr3_aa: CASRPRTTNEKLFF
v_call: TRBV6-1; j_call: TRBJ2-1; d_call: .; cdr3_length: 11; clone_size: .; cdr3_nt: TGTGCCAGCAGTGAGGGGTCAGGGCAGTTCTTC; cdr3_aa: CASSEGSGQFF
v_call: TRBV7-8; j_call: TRBJ2-7; d_call: TRBD2; cdr3_length: 15; clone_size: .; cdr3_nt: TGTGCCAGCAGCGAAAATGTAGCGGGAACAGGCGAGCAGTACTTC; cdr3_aa: CASSENVAGTGEQYF
v_call: TRBV5-6; j_call: TRBJ2-2; d_call: TRBD2; cdr3_length: 14; clone_size: .; cdr3_nt: TGTGCCAGCAGCGGCGGACTAGCTCGGGGGGAGCTGTTTTTT; cdr3_aa: CASSGGLARGELFF
v_call: TRBV6-2/TRBV6-3; j_call: TRBJ2-2; d_call: TRBD2; cdr3_length: 16; clone_size: .; cdr3_nt: TGTGCCAGCAGTTACTTGGTAGCGGGAGTCGCCGGGGAGCTGTTTTTT; cdr3_aa: CASSYLVAGVAGELFF
v_call: TRBV29-1; j_call: TRBJ1-2; d_call: .; cdr3_length: 14; clone_size: .; cdr3_nt: TGCAGCGTTGCCCAGGAATGGCAGGGTTATGGCTACACCTTC; cdr3_aa: CSVAQEWQGYGYTF
v_call: TRBV27; j_call: TRBJ2-3; d_call: .; cdr3_length: 14; clone_size: .; cdr3_nt: TGTGCCAGCAGTTTGGTAGACTACACAGATACGCAGTATTTT; cdr3_aa: CASSLVDYTDTQYF
v_call: TRBV7-2; j_call: TRBJ1-5; d_call: .; cdr3_length: 13; clone_size: .; cdr3_nt: TGTGCCAGCAGCCGCGACATCAATCAGCCCCAGCATTTT; cdr3_aa: CASSRDINQPQHF
v_call: TRBV12-3/TRBV12-4; j_call: TRBJ1-1; d_call: .; cdr3_length: 12; clone_size: .; cdr3_nt: TGTGCCAGCAGTCCAGGGAACACTGAAGCTTTCTTT; cdr3_aa: CASSPGNTEAFF
v_call: TRBV5-1; j_call: TRBJ2-3; d_call: TRBD2; cdr3_length: 18; clone_size: .; cdr3_nt: TGCGCCAGCAGCTTACTAGCGGGAGGGTCTCCAAGCACAGATACGCAGTATTTT; cdr3_aa: CASSLLAGGSPSTDTQYF
v_call: TRBV27; j_call: TRBJ1-1; d_call: .; cdr3_length: 14; clone_size: once; cdr3_nt: TGTGCCAGCAGTTTCGATGCCGGGGGGACTGAAGCTTTCTTT; cdr3_aa: CASSFDAGGTEAFF
v_call: TRBV18; j_call: TRBJ2-6; d_call: .; cdr3_length: 18; clone_size: .; cdr3_nt: TGTGCCAGCTCACCCGACCAGCTCACAGGGCCTGGGGCCAACGTCCTGACTTTC; cdr3_aa: CASSPDQLTGPGANVLTF
v_call: TRBV6-4; j_call: TRBJ2-3; d_call: TRBD2; cdr3_length: 16; clone_size: once; cdr3_nt: TGTGCCAGCAGTGATTCACTAGCGGGAGAGGTTGGTACGCAGTATTTT; cdr3_aa: CASSDSLAGEVGTQYF
v_call: TRBV5-1; j_call: TRBJ2-1; d_call: TRBD2; cdr3_length: 17; clone_size: .; cdr3_nt: TGCGCCAGCAGCTGGGGACTAGCGGGAGGGGGGTCCAATGAGCAGTTCTTC; cdr3_aa: CASSWGLAGGGSNEQFF
v_call: TRBV6-6; j_call: TRBJ2-2; d_call: .; cdr3_length: 14; clone_size: .; cdr3_nt: TGTGCCAGCAAGGACAACGCGAACACCGGGGAGCTGTTTTTT; cdr3_aa: CASKDNANTGELFF
v_call: TRBV7-9; j_call: TRBJ2-7; d_call: TRBD1; cdr3_length: 15; clone_size: .; cdr3_nt: TGTGCCAGCAGCTACGCGGGACAGGCAGTATACGAGCAGTACTTC; cdr3_aa: CASSYAGQAVYEQYF
v_call: TRBV4-1; j_call: TRBJ1-4; d_call: .; cdr3_length: 16; clone_size: once; cdr3_nt: TGCGCCAGCAGCCAAGGGGCACAGGGAGGGGATGAAAAACTGTTTTTT; cdr3_aa: CASSQGAQGGDEKLFF
v_call: TRBV20-1; j_call: TRBJ2-1; d_call: TRBD2; cdr3_length: 17; clone_size: .; cdr3_nt: TGCAGTGCTAGTTCGACCGGGGGAGGGCCCACCTACAATGAGCAGTTCTTC; cdr3_aa: CSASSTGGGPTYNEQFF
v_call: TRBV27; j_call: TRBJ2-7; d_call: .; cdr3_length: 15; clone_size: .; cdr3_nt: TGTGCCAGCAGTTTATCGGACGGAATTTCCTACGAGCAGTACTTC; cdr3_aa: CASSLSDGISYEQYF
v_call: TRBV27; j_call: TRBJ2-2; d_call: TRBD1; cdr3_length: 14; clone_size: .; cdr3_nt: TGTGCCAGCAGCAGGGGGCGCGGGACCGGGGAGCTGTTTTTT; cdr3_aa: CASSRGRGTGELFF
v_call: TRBV27; j_call: TRBJ1-5; d_call: .; cdr3_length: 12; clone_size: .; cdr3_nt: TGTGCCAGCAGTTTTAGAGATCAGCCCCAGCATTTT; cdr3_aa: CASSFRDQPQHF
v_call: TRBV6-6; j_call: TRBJ2-7; d_call: .; cdr3_length: 14; clone_size: .; cdr3_nt: TGTGCCAGCACTCCGGGGGTTTCCCGCTACGAGCAGTACTTC; cdr3_aa: CASTPGVSRYEQYF
v_call: TRBV19; j_call: TRBJ1-2; d_call: .; cdr3_length: 15; clone_size: .; cdr3_nt: TGTGCCAGTAGTATCATGGGGGGCGGTGGCTATGGCTACACCTTC; cdr3_aa: CASSIMGGGGYGYTF
v_call: TRBV7-2; j_call: TRBJ2-5; d_call: TRBD2; cdr3_length: 14; clone_size: .; cdr3_nt: TGTGCCAGCGGTACTAGCGGGAGACAGGAGACCCAGTACTTC; cdr3_aa: CASGTSGRQETQYF
v_call: TRBV6-5; j_call: TRBJ2-1; d_call: .; cdr3_length: 15; clone_size: .; cdr3_nt: TGTGCCAGCAGCAAAGGGGGGACTAACTACAATGAGCAGTTCTTC; cdr3_aa: CASSKGGTNYNEQFF
v_call: TRBV25-1; j_call: TRBJ2-2; d_call: .; cdr3_length: 13; clone_size: .; cdr3_nt: TGTGCCAGCAGTGGGGACTACACCGGGGAGCTGTTTTTT; cdr3_aa: CASSGDYTGELFF
v_call: TRBV18; j_call: TRBJ1-3; d_call: TRBD1; cdr3_length: 15; clone_size: .; cdr3_nt: TGTGCCAGCTCACCGCCAGGGGGCCCTGGAAACACCATATATTTT; cdr3_aa: CASSPPGGPGNTIYF
v_call: TRBV4-1; j_call: TRBJ2-1; d_call: .; cdr3_length: 13; clone_size: few; cdr3_nt: TGCGCCAGCAGCCAAGGCGGACACTATGAGCAGTTCTTC; cdr3_aa: CASSQGGHYEQFF
v_call: TRBV3-1/TRBV3-2; j_call: TRBJ1-2; d_call: .; cdr3_length: 12; clone_size: .; cdr3_nt: TGTGCCAGCAGCCAAGATCGGGGAGGCTACACCTTC; cdr3_aa: CASSQDRGGYTF
v_call: TRBV4-3; j_call: TRBJ1-2; d_call: .; cdr3_length: 13; clone_size: .; cdr3_nt: TGCGCCAGCAGCCAAGATCAGTCCTATGGCTACACCTTC; cdr3_aa: CASSQDQSYGYTF